This T cell receptor beta chain was obtained from a study of vaccination and CD4 T cells after COVID-19 (dated by TCRdb to the early 2020s). In terms of the full investigation: SARS-CoV-2 positivity had been established in the convalescent patients by nasal swab PCR, and mild disease was recorded in nine or ten of these patients and severe disease in one. In roughly 10 COVID-19 convalescent patients and a few infection-naive healthy vaccine recipients, the spike-specific CD4+ TCR repertoire before mRNA vaccination was compared with the repertoire after mRNA vaccination. Post-vaccine blood samples were collected a median of around 70 days after the second vaccine dose, ranging from about 13 to 241 days. The cultures were stimulated with overlapping spike peptide pools from SARS-CoV-2 and from the common cold coronaviruses HCoV-NL63, HCoV-OC43 and HCoV-229E. Control cultures received a CEFX viral epitope pool as the positive control, an HIV-1 Nef peptide pool as the negative control, or no peptide. The convalescent cohort included six males and four females, with two Hispanic individuals, seven Caucasians, two Asians and one multiracial person. Post-COVID blood samples from convalescent patients were collected a median of approximately 100 days after diagnosis, with a range of about 30 to 170 days. For three convalescent patients, samples were collected at an early post-vaccination timepoint (day 14) as well as at a late post-vaccination timepoint (days 161 to 241). Each participant got two doses of either the Pfizer-BioNTech BNT162b2 vaccine (n=8) or the Moderna mRNA-1273 vaccine (n=2).

The CDR3 sequence holds 16 residues, the cysteine and phenylalanine included. Kept here is only the CDR3 DNA, which spans 48 bases and is read in frame from base 1. The germline V gene (reference sequence) yields DFQATT for CDR1 and SNEGSKA for CDR2. At the junction V is shortened by 6 bases and J by 2 bases; bases outside the gene matches: 10. Note on this clonotype: Its antigen is still unknown. Qualities for individual bases were not recorded, and no much larger clone is one base off.

The investigation overall reported the following: Of the vaccine-specific clones found in convalescent patients, nearly all (304 of 307) were mono-reactive for SARS-CoV-2 spike instead of being cross-reactive with common cold coronaviruses. An increase in the median number of SARS-CoV-2-reactive clonotypes from more than 20 after infection to 38 after vaccination was observed, but the change was not found to be significant. Only a relatively small number of convalescent patients were included in the study, and early timepoints following natural infection were not analyzed. Among convalescent patients, a median roughly 90% of the SARS-CoV-2-reactive clones seen after vaccination appeared only after vaccination, which suggests priming specific to the vaccine.

Explained via the paper, the time point label denotes: late sampling 161 to 241 days after vaccination in three convalescent patients. Reading the label with the study, this specimen's treatment or condition is: roughly 10-day PBMC culture with coronavirus spike peptide pools or control peptides (ViraFEST assay). To expand antigen-specific T cells with peptide pools and then pick out the expanded clonotypes through TCR sequencing, the study relied on the ViraFEST assay. The convalescent patients' positive SARS-CoV-2 PCR tests fell between March and December 2020, which was before the Alpha, Beta and Delta variants emerged in the United States. Each well held fewer than 2.5 million PBMCs cultured with around 10 ug/ml peptide pools in IMDM containing around 5% human AB serum and 8 to 10 IU/ml IL-2. On days 3 and 7, half of the culture medium was replaced with fresh IL-2-containing medium. After 10 to 11 days of culture, CD4+ T cells were isolated by negative selection with the EasySep CD4+ T cell isolation kit. Ficoll-Paque Plus gradient centrifugation was used to isolate PBMCs from whole blood, and the isolated PBMCs were then either used fresh or cryopreserved at -140C. Culture conditions were generally each tested in triplicate wells.

The library was produced with PCR. At the Johns Hopkins FTIC core, DNA from the cultured CD4+ T cells underwent TCR sequencing with the Oncomine TCR Beta short-read assay. The QIAamp micro DNA kit was used to extract genomic DNA from the cultured CD4+ T cells. Oncomine TCR Beta libraries made from cultured CD4+ T cells were pooled using unique dual indexes and sequenced on an Illumina iSeq 100. Turning to the authors' computational methods: Non-productive sequences were removed, and CDR3s not starting with C, not ending with F or W, or shorter than 7 amino acids were discarded. Antigen-specific clonotypes were identified using the MANAFEST web application through comparison of peptide-stimulated wells with reference and other culture wells. Positive clones required FDR below 0.05, an odds ratio above 5, and productive frequency above 0.1% in at least two of three replicate wells. A clonotype counted as cross-reactive if it showed significant expansion both in the SARS-CoV-2 spike wells and in at least one common cold coronavirus spike condition. Similarity between CDR3 sequences was evaluated in R version 3.6.1 using Levenshtein distances (stringdist) and unrooted phylogenetic trees (ape). TCRdb ran its own pipeline on the public reads, namely fastp trimming at Q25 and MiXCR clone calling, and kept in-frame beta chains. Duplicate CDR3 protein sequences are folded into a single record with the most common DNA and genes. The V and J calls were not made by the authors but by TCRdb's processing. For this sample the table gives approximately 23,000 distinct CDR3 sequences, of which more than 30% were detected only once. Roughly 29% of the sample belongs to the ten largest clones.

The source was CD4+ T cells from blood, cultured in vitro, collected about 7 months after SARS-CoV-2 vaccination. The clonotype was recovered from a human donor who had recovered from COVID-19. The rearranged chain carries TRBV20-1 and TRBJ2-3; 11 bases in between match TRBD2. The CDR3 reads CSAQPLAGGNTDTQYF. The sequenced DNA: TGCAGTGCACAACCCCTAGCGGGGGGTAACACAGATACGCAGTATTTT.